This T cell receptor (beta chain) originates from a study of CD4 T cells in relation to SARS-CoV-2 and coronaviruses. The unexposed donors gave CD4+ T cells in about 2011-2018, prior to COVID-19. After more than eight days of culture, CD4+ T cells were isolated. As cell numbers allowed, unexposed-donor CD4+ T cells faced SARS-CoV-2 S/N and four cold-coronavirus spikes. Fresh IL-2 medium replaced half the medium on days 3 and 7. As to this clone: The antigen is undetermined.

The V end was cut by 3 bases, the J end by 4 bases, with 16 bases between. Per germline, CDR1 SNHLY and CDR2 FYNNEI. This CDR3 is 15 amino acids long. This table comes from immunoSEQ multiplex PCR, and its TCRdb copy is limited to in-frame clones, with some not included. Counted here are tens of thousands of clones, 76% occurring once; the ten biggest clones make up roughly 28%. The receptor comes from a human donor in good health. The chain employs TRBV2 and TRBJ2-7; D remains unclear. The sequenced sample was CD4+ T cells from PBMCs, cultured in vitro. CDR3 in DNA: TGTGCCAGCAGTGATCGTATGAGCCACGAGTACGAGCAGTACTTC. Translation gives CASSDRMSHEYEQYF.